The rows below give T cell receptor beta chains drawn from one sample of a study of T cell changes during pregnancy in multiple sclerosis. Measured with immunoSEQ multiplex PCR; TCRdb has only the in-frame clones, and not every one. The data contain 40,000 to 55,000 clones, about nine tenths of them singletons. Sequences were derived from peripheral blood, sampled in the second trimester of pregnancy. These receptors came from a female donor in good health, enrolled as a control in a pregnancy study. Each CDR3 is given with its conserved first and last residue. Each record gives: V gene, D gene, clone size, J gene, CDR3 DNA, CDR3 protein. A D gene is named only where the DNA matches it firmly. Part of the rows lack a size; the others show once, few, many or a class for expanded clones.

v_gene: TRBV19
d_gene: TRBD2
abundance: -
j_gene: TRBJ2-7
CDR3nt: TGTGCCAGTAGTAGCGGGACTAGCGCCAGCTCCTACGAGCAGTACTTC
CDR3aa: CASSSGTSASSYEQYF

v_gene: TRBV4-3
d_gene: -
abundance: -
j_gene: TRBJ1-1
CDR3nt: TGCGCCAGCAGCAAAATCGGGGAAGGGTGGAGGGCTTTCTTT
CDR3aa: CASSKIGEGWRAFF

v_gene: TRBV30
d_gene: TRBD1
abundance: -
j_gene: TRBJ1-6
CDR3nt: TGTGCCCTCCACGGTCAACAGGGGCACTTTCAGAATTCACCCCTCCACTTT
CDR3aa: CALHGQQGHFQNSPLHF

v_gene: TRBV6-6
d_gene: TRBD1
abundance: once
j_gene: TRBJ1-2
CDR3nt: TGTGCCAGCAGTTACGCGACAGGGCCTGAGGCTGGCTACACCTTC
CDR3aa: CASSYATGPEAGYTF

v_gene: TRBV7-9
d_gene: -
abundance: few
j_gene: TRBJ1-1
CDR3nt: TGTGCCAGCAGCAAGGCAGCGGGCGGGGTCCGAGGGAACACTGAAGCTTTCTTT
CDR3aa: CASSKAAGGVRGNTEAFF

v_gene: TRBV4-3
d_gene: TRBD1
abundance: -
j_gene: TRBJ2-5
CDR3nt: TGCGCCAGCAGCCCGGGGACAGGGATCGGGGAGACCCAGTACTTC
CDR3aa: CASSPGTGIGETQYF

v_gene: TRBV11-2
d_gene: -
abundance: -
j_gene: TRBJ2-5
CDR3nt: TGTGCCAGCAGCCTAAACGGGGTAATAGCGGAGGAGACCCAGTACTTC
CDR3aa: CASSLNGVIAEETQYF

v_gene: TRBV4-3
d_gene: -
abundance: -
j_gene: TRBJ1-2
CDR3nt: TGCGCCAGCAGCCAAGGGACAAACTATGGCTACACCTTC
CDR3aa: CASSQGTNYGYTF

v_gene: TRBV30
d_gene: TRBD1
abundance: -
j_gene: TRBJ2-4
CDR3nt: TGTGCCTGGAGTGCAGGGGGTTTAGCCAAAAACATTCAGTACTTC
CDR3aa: CAWSAGGLAKNIQYF

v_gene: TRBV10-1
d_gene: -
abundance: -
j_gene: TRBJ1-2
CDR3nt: TGCGCCAGCAGTGTGGGACACCTATCCTGCGGCTACACCTTC
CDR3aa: CASSVGHLSCGYTF

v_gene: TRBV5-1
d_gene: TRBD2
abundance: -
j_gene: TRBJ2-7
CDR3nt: TGCGCCAGCAGCTCACTAGCGACTAGCTACGAGCAGTACTTC
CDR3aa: CASSSLATSYEQYF